Following are 10 T cell receptor beta chains from one sample sequenced in a study of blood T cell repertoires in COVID-19. Here immunoSEQ multiplex PCR was the method, and the copy in TCRdb shows in-frame clones only, minus some. This repertoire shows approximately 56,000 clones, approximately 80% found once; its top ten account for roughly 13%. Material for sequencing was peripheral blood. These receptors originate from a woman older than 75 with acute or convalescent COVID-19.

The chain is built from TRBV29-1 and TRBJ2-3; 8 bases align to TRBD1. The CDR3 is 12 amino acids. Unmatched junction bases numbered 2, after V lost 5 bases and J lost 4 bases. Germline CDR1 SQVTM, CDR2 ANQGSEA. In DNA form, the CDR3 reads TGCAGCGTTTTGACAGGGGCAGATACGCAGTATTTT. Translating gives CSVLTGADTQYF.

The chain joins TRBV5-1 to TRBJ1-1; TRBD1 matches at 10 bases. Germline-derived CDR1 and CDR2 are SGHRS and YFSETQ. The CDR3 has 15 residues. V shed 3 bases and J 5 bases; nucleotides not matched to a gene: 7. The DNA for the CDR3 is TGCGCCAGCAGCTGGGACAGGGGAGCGGGAACTGAAGCTTTCTTT. This translates into CASSWDRGAGTEAFF. Using reference TRBV5-1 and TRBJ1-1 for the parts outside the CDR3, the full variable domain is KAGVTQTPRYLIKTRGQQVTLSCSPISGHRSVSWYQQTPGQGLQFLFEYFSETQRNKGNFPGRFSGRQFSNSRSEMNVSTLELGDSALYLCASSWDRGAGTEAFFGQGTRLTVV.

This clone was counted only a few times. J is TRBJ1-1 and V is TRBV6-4, with D possibly matching TRBD1 (6 bases). Germline CDR1 and CDR2: MRHNA and SNTAGT. V dropped 6 bases and J dropped 5 bases, with 13 bases sitting between them. This CDR3 has 13 amino acids. The CDR3 sequence is CASSDTGSTEAFF. For the CDR3, the DNA is TGTGCCAGCAGCGACACAGGGAGTACTGAAGCTTTCTTT.

V usage is TRBV5-1 and J usage is TRBJ1-1, with a weak D call TRBD1 (5 bases). CDR1 is SGHRS and CDR2 is YFSETQ in the germline V gene. V lost 3 bases, J lost 1 base, and 7 bases lay in between. The CDR3 has 13 amino acids. The CDR3 reads CASSSGQNTEAFF. In DNA form, the CDR3 reads TGCGCCAGCAGCTCTGGACAGAACACTGAAGCTTTCTTT.

The chain recombines TRBV2 with TRBJ2-3; 11 positions match TRBD2. This CDR3 is built from 15 residues. With V trimmed by 6 bases and J by 4 bases, 6 bases remained unmatched. Germline V gene lookup returns CDR1 SNHLY and CDR2 FYNNEI. This chain's CDR3 is CASRPGTSGADTQYF. As DNA, the CDR3 is TGTGCCAGCAGGCCGGGGACTAGCGGCGCAGATACGCAGTATTTT.

The rearrangement joins TRBV7-2 to TRBJ1-3, with a weak D call TRBD1 (5 bases). Trimming took off 0 bases at V and 4 bases at J, with 7 bases between the two ends. The V gene's germline CDR1 is SGHTA and CDR2 FQGNSA. There are 14 residues in the CDR3. The CDR3 protein is CASSLASGGNTIYF. CDR3 in DNA: TGTGCCAGCAGCTTAGCTTCAGGGGGAAACACCATATATTTT.

The chain couples TRBV10-3 to TRBJ1-1, with TRBD1 identical over 9 bases. The germline CDR1 and CDR2 sequences are ENHRY and SYGVKD. Trimming cost V 7 bases and J 2 bases; bases outside gene matches: 8. CDR3 size: 15 residues. CDR3 coding DNA: TGTGCCATCAAAGAGGGACAGGGCGGAAACACTGAAGCTTTCTTT. It yields the protein CAIKEGQGGNTEAFF.

The rearrangement joins TRBV7-6 to TRBJ1-3; the D gene is possibly TRBD1 (6 bases). The CDR3 has 16 residues. In germline, CDR1 is SGHVS, CDR2 FNYEAQ. V was clipped by 5 bases and J by 0 bases, with 14 bases between them. CDR3 residues: CASSLGGGFSGNTIYF. Here the CDR3 DNA reads TGTGCCAGCAGCCTAGGGGGGGGGTTCTCTGGAAACACCATATATTTT.

The rearrangement joins TRBV7-9 to TRBJ2-7, with TRBD1 identical over 7 bases. From germline, CDR1 is SEHNR and CDR2 FQNEAQ (reference sequence). V gave up 1 base and J gave up 5 bases; unmatched junction bases: 2. This CDR3 is built from 13 residues. Here the CDR3 DNA reads TGTGCCAGCAGCTTAGGAGACAGGGACGAGCAGTACTTC. It translates to CASSLGDRDEQYF.

This rearrangement joins TRBV7-9 to TRBJ2-3; a weak D match, TRBD1 (5 bases). Germline V gene sequence: CDR1 SEHNR, CDR2 FQNEAQ (reference sequence). With 5 bases removed from V and 3 bases from J, the gap between germline ends came to 15 bases. The CDR3 covers 15 residues. The CDR3 coding sequence is TGTGCCAGCAGCCTAGGGCGGCAGGGAACAGATACGCAGTATTTT. Its translation is CASSLGRQGTDTQYF. Filled out from reference TRBV7-9 and TRBJ2-3, the complete variable domain reads DTGVSQNPRHKITKRGQNVTFRCDPISEHNRLYWYRQTLGQGPEFLTYFQNEAQLEKSRLLSDRFSAERPKGSFSTLEIQRTEQGDSAMYLCASSLGRQGTDTQYFGPGTRLTVL.